This T cell receptor (beta chain) originates from a study of CD8+ T cells in alopecia areata. About the study: Treatment comprised oral tofacitinib, 5 to 10 mg twice daily, in treated patients. A 6-month off-drug phase came after tofacitinib, which had lasted 6 to 18 months. Treated patients received severity scores based on the percentage of scalp area affected.

Germline V gives CDR1 SGHRS, CDR2 YFSETQ. Deletions cut 4 bases from V and 2 bases from J, with 17 bases between. The CDR3 covers 16 residues. The treatment was: oral pan-JAK inhibitor, 5-10 mg twice daily. Extracted from the samples, RNA was reverse transcribed into cDNA to serve as the sequencing template. Profiling relied on immunoSEQ multiplex PCR, and the TCRdb table lists in-frame clones only, not all of them. The data contain a few hundred thousand clones, 30% to 40% of them seen just once; the ten biggest clones take up 0.48%. The sequence came from a human donor with alopecia areata. Sequences were derived from CD4+ T cells sorted from blood, sampled around week 34, from a patient treated with tofacitinib. This chain connects TRBV5-1 to TRBJ2-3, with D perhaps assigned TRBD1 or TRBD2 (5 bases each). The chain's CDR3 is CASSPGASSLTDTQYF. CDR3 bases: TGCGCCAGCAGCCCCGGGGCTAGCTCCCTCACAGATACGCAGTATTTT.